This T cell receptor (beta chain) was profiled in a study of human CD8 memory T cell subsets. General study findings and limits: The Chao1 estimates suggested that precursor exhausted T cells were less diverse than stem-like memory T cells. Exclusively the beta chains of the T cell receptor underwent sequencing in this study.

TSTEM referred to stem-like memory CD8+ T cells, which were CCR7+ PD-1- TIGIT-. RNA was obtained from duplicate vials of about 150,000 sorted CD8+ T cells per subset. A remark on this clonotype: What it binds is unknown.

The length of the CDR3 is 13 residues. Libraries targeted TCR beta using 5' RACE with UMIs. TCRdb reprocessed the 5' RACE reads and keeps a single row for each CDR3 protein, giving no DNA. The sample table sets out about 11,000 distinct CDR3 sequences. V usage is TRBV12-3 or TRBV12-4 and J usage is TRBJ2-5; with no DNA, the TCRdb D assignment of TRBD1 cannot be verified. The receptor was derived from a human donor in good health. Sequenced input: CD8+ stem-like memory T cells (TSCM and TCM) sorted from PBMCs. As to subset: stem-like memory CD8 T cells (TSTEM), CCR7+ PD-1- TIGIT-. The CDR3 sequence is CASSFTGPETQYF.